Each of the 25 T cell receptor beta chains below was sequenced from the same sample in a study of blood T cell repertoires in COVID-19. Some clones are missing from TCRdb's copy, which holds only in-frame ones; the method was immunoSEQ multiplex PCR. The table records around 100,000 clones, roughly 85% of them present only once. The source material was peripheral blood. The receptors were sampled from a man aged 35 to 55 with acute or convalescent COVID-19.

The CDR3 sequence: CASRRRYTEAFF. CDR3 coding DNA: TGTGCCAGCAGGAGGAGATACACTGAAGCTTTCTTT. V usage is TRBV28 and J usage is TRBJ1-1; D is unresolved. The germline V gene has CDR1 MDHEN and CDR2 SYDVKM. This CDR3 contains 12 residues. Trimming cost V 6 bases and J 3 bases, with 8 bases left between them.

This clone was counted a few times. This sequence joins TRBV5-1 and TRBJ2-7; 7 bases are shared with TRBD2. Looked up from germline, CDR1 is SGHRS and CDR2 is YFSETQ. Germline trimming cut 2 bases from V and 3 bases from J; bases unmatched to any gene: 11. The CDR3 loop spans 16 amino acids. CDR3 loop: CASSFPRASGNYEQYF. For the CDR3, the DNA is TGCGCCAGCAGCTTCCCCAGGGCTAGCGGAAACTACGAGCAGTACTTC.

V gene TRBV19 combines with J gene TRBJ2-7, with D possibly matching TRBD1 (7 bases). V lost 5 bases to trimming and J lost 2 bases, with 19 bases between them. Per germline, CDR1 LNHDA and CDR2 SQIVND (reference sequence). The CDR3 runs 16 residues. DNA of the CDR3: TGTGCCAGTAGTGACGCAGGGGGGAGGATGCCCTACGAGCAGTACTTC. It is translated as CASSDAGGRMPYEQYF.

The rearrangement joins TRBV6-2 or TRBV6-3 to TRBJ2-3; 7 bases line up with TRBD2. J lost 1 base, V lost 2 bases, and 9 bases had no gene match. The CDR3 extends over 17 amino acids. Germline CDR1 and CDR2: MNHEY and SVGEGT. Here the CDR3 reads CASSYTERGGGTDTQYF. CDR3 sequence (DNA): TGTGCCAGCAGTTACACGGAGCGGGGAGGAGGCACAGATACGCAGTATTTT.

This clone came up a few times. The chain employs TRBV14 and TRBJ1-6; D is uncertain. This CDR3 spans 13 amino acids. V dropped 6 bases and J dropped 5 bases, with 8 bases sitting between them. Germline lookup yields CDR1 SGHDN and CDR2 FVKESK. The CDR3 coding sequence is TGTGCCAGCAGACTAGTAGATAATTCACCCCTCCACTTT. Translated: CASRLVDNSPLHF.

The rearrangement links TRBV7-2 to TRBJ1-4; TRBD1 matches 8 bases. Germline V gene data show CDR1 as SGHTA and CDR2 as FQGNSA. CDR3 length: 19 amino acids. Losses at the gene ends were 0 bases for V and 8 bases for J; bases not matched to a gene: 17. CDR3 DNA: TGTGCCAGCAGCTTAGCGGAAGGACAGGGAGGTGGACGATGGGAAAAACTGTTTTTT. Translated: CASSLAEGQGGGRWEKLFF.

J is TRBJ1-4 and V is TRBV28; D perhaps matches TRBD1 (5 bases). V lost 8 bases and J lost 10, with 11 bases in between. CDR3 length: 11 amino acids. The germline CDR1 and CDR2 sequences are MDHEN and SYDVKM. DNA for the CDR3: TGTGCCAGCGGCAACAGGAGAAAACTGTTTTTT. It specifies CASGNRRKLFF.

V and J are TRBV19 and TRBJ1-6; D unclear. The CDR3 spans 13 residues. Germline V gene sequence: CDR1 LNHDA, CDR2 SQIVND (reference sequence). Deletions cut 10 bases from V and 5 bases from J, with 12 bases between. CDR3 DNA sequence: TGTGCCACCCGGGAGATTGATAATTCACCCCTCCACTTT. Protein: CATREIDNSPLHF.

The J gene is TRBJ2-1, the V gene TRBV7-9; 7 nucleotides align to TRBD2. There are 14 residues in the CDR3. Germline V gene lookup returns CDR1 SEHNR and CDR2 FQNEAQ (reference sequence). Trimming took 6 bases from V and 0 from J; bases not matched to a gene: 2. The CDR3 coding sequence is TGTGCCAGCAGGGGCGGGAGCTCCTACAATGAGCAGTTCTTC. Translation: CASRGGSSYNEQFF. The whole variable domain, remainder taken from reference TRBV7-9 and TRBJ2-1, is DTGVSQNPRHKITKRGQNVTFRCDPISEHNRLYWYRQTLGQGPEFLTYFQNEAQLEKSRLLSDRFSAERPKGSFSTLEIQRTEQGDSAMYLCASRGGSSYNEQFFGPGTRLTVL.

This chain uses TRBV27 with TRBJ2-1, with D unresolved. Germline loops: CDR1 MNHEY, CDR2 SMNVEV (reference sequence). The ends were cut back, 6 bases at V and 2 bases at J, with 11 bases in the middle. There are 14 residues in the CDR3. CDR3: CASRDLGPYNEQFF. CDR3 nucleotides: TGTGCCAGCAGGGATTTGGGCCCCTACAATGAGCAGTTCTTC.

This clone was seen just once. The chain has TRBV9 and TRBJ2-7, with 13 bases that match TRBD2. Germline V lookup: CDR1 SGDLS, CDR2 YYNGEE. The CDR3 runs to 17 residues. V lost 0 bases, J lost 2 bases, and 5 bases stayed unmatched. The CDR3 spells CASSVVLAGGPTYEQYF. CDR3 coding DNA: TGTGCCAGCAGCGTAGTACTAGCGGGAGGGCCTACCTACGAGCAGTACTTC. The entire variable domain, with the rest obtained from reference TRBV9 and TRBJ2-7, is as follows: DSGVTQTPKHLITATGQRVTLRCSPRSGDLSVYWYQQSLDQGLQFLIQYYNGEERAKGNILERFSAQQFPDLHSELNLSSLELGDSALYFCASSVVLAGGPTYEQYFGPGTRLTVT.

The chain links TRBV7-9 to TRBJ2-7; 8 bases are shared with TRBD2. This CDR3 region has 15 residues. The V gene end was trimmed by 3 bases and the J gene end by 4 bases; junction bases not matched to a gene: 8. Germline CDR1 reads SEHNR; CDR2 reads FQNEAQ (reference sequence). The DNA for the CDR3 is TGTGCCAGCAGCTTTGGGGCGGGGGGTCTGTACGAGCAGTACTTC. This sequence encodes CASSFGAGGLYEQYF.

The chain employs TRBV6-5 and TRBJ1-2; D may be TRBD1 (5 bases). The germline V gene has CDR1 MNHEY and CDR2 SVGAGI. V was shortened by 6 bases and J by 4 bases, with 12 bases between the two germline ends. CDR3 length: 13 amino acids. The CDR3 spells CASRPTESYGYTF. CDR3 sequence (DNA): TGTGCCAGCAGGCCGACAGAATCCTATGGCTACACCTTC.

In this sample, this clone turned up many times. The chain recombines TRBV3-1 (or the pseudogene TRBV3-2) with TRBJ1-2, with TRBD1 matching 11 bases. The ends lost 2 bases at V and 4 bases at J; junction bases unmatched: 6. Per the germline V gene, CDR1 is LGHDT and CDR2 is YNNKEL (reference sequence). This CDR3 spans 16 amino acids. The CDR3 reads CASSQTRTGGGYGYTF. CDR3 bases: TGTGCCAGCAGCCAAACACGGACAGGGGGCGGCTATGGCTACACCTTC.

The chain carries TRBV11-2 and TRBJ2-1, with TRBD1 identical over 8 bases. Looked up from germline, CDR1 is SGHAT and CDR2 is FQNNGV. This CDR3 region has 14 residues. V shed 3 bases and J 8 bases; nucleotides not matched to a gene: 6. The CDR3 sequence: CASSFTGGWDEQFF. In DNA form, the CDR3 reads TGTGCCAGCAGCTTCACAGGGGGTTGGGATGAGCAGTTCTTC.

This clone was detected only once. The rearrangement uses TRBV12-3 or TRBV12-4 and TRBJ2-7, with unresolved D. The V end lost 1 base, the J end lost 0 bases, and 4 bases lay between the germline ends. The CDR3 spans 13 residues. DNA of the CDR3: TGTGCCAGCAGTTTAGGGGCCTCCTACGAGCAGTACTTC. This encodes CASSLGASYEQYF.

This chain joins TRBV27 and TRBJ1-6; 7 nucleotides line up with TRBD1. The CDR3 sequence is 16 residues long. Germline loops: CDR1 MNHEY, CDR2 SMNVEV (reference sequence). V lost 6 bases, J lost 6 bases, and 11 bases stayed unmatched. CDR3 DNA sequence: TGTGCCAGCAGAGACCTTCGACAGGGAACTAATTCACCCCTCCACTTT. Protein sequence: CASRDLRQGTNSPLHF.

This clone was picked up a small number of times. The chain uses TRBV3-1 (or the pseudogene TRBV3-2) and TRBJ1-2, with a possible D match to TRBD1 (6 bases). Trimming took off 3 bases at V and 5 bases at J, with 13 bases between the two ends. The CDR3 runs to 14 residues. CDR1 LGHDT and CDR2 YNNKEL come from the germline V gene (reference sequence). The CDR3 spells CASSHGTTTYGYTF. The CDR3 DNA reads as TGTGCCAGCAGCCACGGGACAACGACTTATGGCTACACCTTC.

The chain links TRBV10-2 to TRBJ2-1, with TRBD2 matching over 8 bases. Germline V lookup: CDR1 WSHSY, CDR2 SAAADI. V shed 6 bases, J shed 0 bases, and the junction held 1 base outside the gene matches. The CDR3 has 14 residues. CDR3 coding DNA: TGCGCCAGCAGCACTAGCGGCTCCTACAATGAGCAGTTCTTC. Translating it yields CASSTSGSYNEQFF.

V and J are TRBV5-4 and TRBJ2-1, with 12 bases lining up with TRBD2. Per germline, CDR1 SGHNT and CDR2 YYREEE (reference sequence). This CDR3 is built from 15 residues. With V trimmed by 4 bases and J by 6 bases, 5 bases remained unmatched. CDR3 region: CASSQTSGSINEQFF. CDR3 in DNA: TGTGCCAGCAGCCAGACTAGCGGGAGTATCAATGAGCAGTTCTTC.

This clone was found once. The chain joins TRBV5-5 to TRBJ2-3; TRBD2 matches at 8 bases. This CDR3 region has 16 residues. The J segment lost 1 base and the V segment lost 0 bases, leaving 4 bases of the junction unmatched. Per the germline V gene, CDR1 is SGHKS and CDR2 is YYEKEE (reference sequence). CDR3 DNA: TGTGCCAGCAGCTTGGCGGGGGGGCCCGGCACAGATACGCAGTATTTT. It is translated as CASSLAGGPGTDTQYF.

The chain recombines TRBV15 with TRBJ2-6, with 8 bases fitting TRBD1. CDR1 and CDR2 (germline): LNHNV, YYDKDF (reference sequence). V shed 0 bases and J 4 bases; nucleotides not matched to a gene: 2. CDR3 size: 16 residues. Here the CDR3 DNA reads TGTGCCACCAGCAGAGACAGGGGGCCCGGGGCCAACGTCCTGACTTTC. Protein: CATSRDRGPGANVLTF.

The chain combines TRBV3-1 (or the pseudogene TRBV3-2) with TRBJ2-3; 9 bases align to TRBD1. The CDR3 is made up of 14 amino acids. After removal of 4 bases from V and 13 bases from J, the junction contained 12 bases not matched to a gene. CDR1 and CDR2 (germline): LGHDT, YNNKEL (reference sequence). The CDR3 sequence: CASSPNQQGAREYF. For the CDR3, the DNA is TGTGCCAGCAGCCCGAACCAACAGGGGGCTCGGGAGTATTTT.

The sample holds a few counts of this clone. DNA of the CDR3: TGTGCCAGCAGTGAATTTCGGGGCAATCAGCCCCAGCATTTT. It codes for CASSEFRGNQPQHF. This chain uses TRBV6-1 with TRBJ1-5; D not certain. The germline V gene encodes CDR1 MNHNS and CDR2 SASEGT. CDR3 length equals 14 residues. Trimming cost V 2 bases and J 2 bases, with 7 bases left between them.

The chain carries TRBV6-5 and TRBJ2-7; 10 bases are a match to TRBD2. The V gene's germline CDR1 is MNHEY and CDR2 SVGAGI. J was trimmed by 4 bases and V by 2 bases; bases with no gene match: 8. The CDR3 sequence is 16 residues long. The CDR3 nucleotides read TGTGCCAGCAGTTACGCTCGGGTAGCGGGGGGATACGAGCAGTACTTC. Protein: CASSYARVAGGYEQYF.